This T cell receptor beta chain was profiled in a study of naive and memory T cell subsets. Only a few counts were recorded for this clonotype. The antigen remains undetermined. V was trimmed by 8 bases and J by 0 bases, leaving 8 bases between them. Germline lookup yields CDR1 SGHVS and CDR2 FQNEAQ. The CDR3 has 12 residues. An equimolar mix of two oligonucleotides served as the beta constant-region primer for TRBC1 and TRBC2. The ligated cDNA underwent four PCR rounds using SP2 and nested alpha and beta constant-region primers. A 12-nucleotide UMI and the SP2 primer were added to the cDNA 3' end by oligonucleotide ligation. One entry per CDR3 protein results from TCRdb running MiXCR on the UMI-ligation and nested PCR reads. There are fewer than 150,000 distinct CDR3 sequences in the sample; 15% to 25% occur only once, and roughly 0.63% lies in the top ten. Overall study findings and caveats: Naive repertoires, especially CD8, held a few larger clonotypes, possibly memory cells re-expressing CD45RA. Over 90% of naive TCR sequences appeared only once, unlike memory subsets.

From the second PCR step, alpha and beta chains were amplified apart. CD4 T cells were positively selected, then CD8 T cells from the CD4-negative fraction. The chain recombines TRBV7-8 with TRBJ2-7; D gene unclear. This receptor was taken from a human donor in good health. Input material: naive CD8+ T cells from blood. The CDR3 is CASCGNSYEQYF. CDR3 DNA sequence: TGTGCCAGCTGTGGGAACTCCTACGAGCAGTACTTC.